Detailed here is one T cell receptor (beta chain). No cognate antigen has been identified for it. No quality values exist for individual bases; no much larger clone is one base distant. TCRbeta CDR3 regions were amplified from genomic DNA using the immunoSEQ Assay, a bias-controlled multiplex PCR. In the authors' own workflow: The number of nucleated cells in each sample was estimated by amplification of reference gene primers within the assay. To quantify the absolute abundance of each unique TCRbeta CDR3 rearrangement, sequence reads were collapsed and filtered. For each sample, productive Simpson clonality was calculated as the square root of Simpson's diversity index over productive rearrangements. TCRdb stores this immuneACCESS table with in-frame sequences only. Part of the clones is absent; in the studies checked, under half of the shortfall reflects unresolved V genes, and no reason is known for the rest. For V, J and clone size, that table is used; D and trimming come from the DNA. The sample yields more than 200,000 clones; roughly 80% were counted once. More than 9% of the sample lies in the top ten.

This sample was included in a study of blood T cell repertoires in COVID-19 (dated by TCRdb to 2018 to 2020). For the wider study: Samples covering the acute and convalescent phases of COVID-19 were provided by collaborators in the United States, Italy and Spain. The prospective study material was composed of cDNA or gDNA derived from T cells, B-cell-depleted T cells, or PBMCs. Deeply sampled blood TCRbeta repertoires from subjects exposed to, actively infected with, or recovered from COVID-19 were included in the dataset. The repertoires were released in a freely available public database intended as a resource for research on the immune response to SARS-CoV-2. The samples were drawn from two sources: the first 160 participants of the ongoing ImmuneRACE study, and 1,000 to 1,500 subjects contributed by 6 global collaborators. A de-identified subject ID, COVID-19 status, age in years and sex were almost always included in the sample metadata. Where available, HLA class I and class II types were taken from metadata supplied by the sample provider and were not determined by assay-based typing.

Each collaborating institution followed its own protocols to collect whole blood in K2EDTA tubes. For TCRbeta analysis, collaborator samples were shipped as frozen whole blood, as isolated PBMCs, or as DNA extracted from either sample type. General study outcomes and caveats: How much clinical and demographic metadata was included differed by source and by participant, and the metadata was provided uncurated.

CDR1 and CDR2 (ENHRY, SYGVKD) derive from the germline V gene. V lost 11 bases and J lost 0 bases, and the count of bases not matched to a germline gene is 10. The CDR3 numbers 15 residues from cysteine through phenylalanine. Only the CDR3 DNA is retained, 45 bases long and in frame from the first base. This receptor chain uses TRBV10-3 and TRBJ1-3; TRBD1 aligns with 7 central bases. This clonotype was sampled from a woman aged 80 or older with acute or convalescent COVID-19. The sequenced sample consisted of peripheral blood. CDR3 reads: CAAKTGRDSGNTIYF. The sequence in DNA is TGTGCCGCCAAGACAGGGCGGGACTCTGGAAACACCATATATTTT.